The following is a T cell receptor (beta chain) sequence with its context. Enrolled during active infection, Seattle patients were then followed longitudinally. The CDR3 contains 15 residues. CDR1 and CDR2 (germline): ENHRY, SYGVKD. Unmatched junction bases numbered 5, after V lost 6 bases and J lost 3 bases. This sample was included in a study of blood T cell repertoires in COVID-19. Study at large: Italy, Spain and the United States were the sources of the convalescent and acute COVID-19 samples. In each case, the material was cDNA or gDNA derived from T cells, B-cell-depleted T cells, or PBMCs.

Original analysis: Reference gene primer amplification in the assay estimated nucleated cell counts. Assay: immunoSEQ multiplex PCR; the TCRdb copy retains only in-frame clones and omits some. V and J calls and clone size follow that table, whereas D and trimming were derived from the DNA. The sample records some 59,000 clones, 80% being singletons. The chain combines TRBV10-3 with TRBJ2-2; 9 bases align to TRBD1. The sample consisted of peripheral blood. This clonotype was obtained from a man in his thirties or forties with COVID-19, enrolled during active disease. The DNA for the CDR3 is TGTGCCATCAGATACCGGGACAGGGACACCGGGGAGCTGTTTTTT. Amino acids: CAIRYRDRDTGELFF.